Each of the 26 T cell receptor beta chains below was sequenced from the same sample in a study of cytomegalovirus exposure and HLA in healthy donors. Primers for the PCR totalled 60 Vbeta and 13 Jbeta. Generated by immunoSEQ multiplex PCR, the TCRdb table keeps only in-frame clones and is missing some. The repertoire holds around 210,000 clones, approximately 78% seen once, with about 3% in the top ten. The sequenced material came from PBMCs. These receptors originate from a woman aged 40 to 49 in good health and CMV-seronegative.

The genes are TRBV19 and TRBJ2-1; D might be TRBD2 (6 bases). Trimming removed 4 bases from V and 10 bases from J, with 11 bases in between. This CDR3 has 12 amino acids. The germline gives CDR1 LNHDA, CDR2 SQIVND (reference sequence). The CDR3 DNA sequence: TGTGCCAGTAGTACTAGCGTAGGCGAGCAGTTCTTC. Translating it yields CASSTSVGEQFF.

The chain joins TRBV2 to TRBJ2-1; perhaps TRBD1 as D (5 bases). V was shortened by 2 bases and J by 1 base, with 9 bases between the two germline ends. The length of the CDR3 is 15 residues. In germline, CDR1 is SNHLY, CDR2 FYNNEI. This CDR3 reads CASSEQGLSYNEQFF. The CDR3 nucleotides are TGTGCCAGCAGTGAACAGGGATTATCCTACAATGAGCAGTTCTTC.

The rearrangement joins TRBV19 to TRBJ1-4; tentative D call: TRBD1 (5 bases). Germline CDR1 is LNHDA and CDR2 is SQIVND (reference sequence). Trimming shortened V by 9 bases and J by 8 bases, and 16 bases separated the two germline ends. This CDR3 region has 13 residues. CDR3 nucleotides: TGTGCCAGGGGGGGAAGGTCTAGGGAAAAACTGTTTTTT. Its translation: CARGGRSREKLFF.

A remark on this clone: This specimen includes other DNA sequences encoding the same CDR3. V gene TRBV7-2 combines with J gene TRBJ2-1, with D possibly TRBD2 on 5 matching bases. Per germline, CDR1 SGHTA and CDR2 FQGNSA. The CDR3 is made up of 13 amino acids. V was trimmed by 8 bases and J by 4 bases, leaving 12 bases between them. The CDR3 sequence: CASGPRGYNEQFF. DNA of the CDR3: TGTGCCAGCGGACCCCGGGGTTACAATGAGCAGTTCTTC.

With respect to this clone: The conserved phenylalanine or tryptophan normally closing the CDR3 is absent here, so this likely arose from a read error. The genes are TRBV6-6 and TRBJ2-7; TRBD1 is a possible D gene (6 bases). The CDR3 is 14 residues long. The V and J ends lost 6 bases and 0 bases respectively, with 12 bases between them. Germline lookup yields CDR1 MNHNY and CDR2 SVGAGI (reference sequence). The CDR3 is CASRVDSLSYEQYL. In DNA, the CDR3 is TGTGCCAGCAGGGTGGACAGCCTCTCCTACGAGCAGTACCTC.

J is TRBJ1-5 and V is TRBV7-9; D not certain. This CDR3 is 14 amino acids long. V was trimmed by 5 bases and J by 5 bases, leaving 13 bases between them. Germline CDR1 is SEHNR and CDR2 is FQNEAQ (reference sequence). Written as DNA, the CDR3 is TGTGCCAGCAGCCTGGCGGGAACTTATCAGCCCCAGCATTTT. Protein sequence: CASSLAGTYQPQHF.

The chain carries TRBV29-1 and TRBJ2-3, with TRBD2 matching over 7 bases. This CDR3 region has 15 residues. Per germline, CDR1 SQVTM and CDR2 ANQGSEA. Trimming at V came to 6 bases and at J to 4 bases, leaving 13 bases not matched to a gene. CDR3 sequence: CSVPGLSGSPDTQYF. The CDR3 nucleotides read TGCAGCGTCCCGGGACTATCGGGAAGTCCAGATACGCAGTATTTT.

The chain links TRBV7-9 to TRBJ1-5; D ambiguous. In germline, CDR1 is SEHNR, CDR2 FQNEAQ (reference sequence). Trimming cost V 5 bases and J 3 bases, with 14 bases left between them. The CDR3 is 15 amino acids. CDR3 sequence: CASSPLGSPNQPQHF. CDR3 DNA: TGTGCCAGCAGCCCCCTGGGCAGCCCCAATCAGCCCCAGCATTTT.

CDR3 coding DNA: TGTGCCAGCAGCTTGGGGCGGGAGGGCTTGAATGAGCAGTTCTTC. Residues: CASSLGREGLNEQFF. This chain connects TRBV5-4 to TRBJ2-1; 9 bases are shared with TRBD2. Germline V gene data show CDR1 as SGHNT and CDR2 as YYREEE (reference sequence). The CDR3 is 15 residues long. The trim removed 0 bases at V and 7 bases at J, leaving 5 bases unmatched.

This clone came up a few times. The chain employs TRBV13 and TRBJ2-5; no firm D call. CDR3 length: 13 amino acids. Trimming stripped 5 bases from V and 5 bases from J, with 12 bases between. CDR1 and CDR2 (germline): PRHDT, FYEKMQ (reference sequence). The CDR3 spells CASSTTEWETQYF. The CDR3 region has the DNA TGTGCCAGCAGCACGACTGAGTGGGAGACCCAGTACTTC.

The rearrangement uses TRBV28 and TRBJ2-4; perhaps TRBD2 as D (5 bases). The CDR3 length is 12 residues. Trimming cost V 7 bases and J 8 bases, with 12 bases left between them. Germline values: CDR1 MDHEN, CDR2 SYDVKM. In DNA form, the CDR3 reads TGTGCCAGCAACTCACGGGGAGACATTCAGTACTTC. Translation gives CASNSRGDIQYF.

CDR3 sequence: CASSSGQVGTEAFF. CDR3 DNA sequence: TGTGCCAGCAGCTCCGGACAGGTTGGCACTGAAGCTTTCTTT. The chain uses TRBV7-2 and TRBJ1-1; 7 positions match TRBD1. The V gene end was trimmed by 4 bases and the J gene end by 4 bases; junction bases not matched to a gene: 6. Germline CDR1 and CDR2: SGHTA and FQGNSA. This CDR3 has 14 residues.

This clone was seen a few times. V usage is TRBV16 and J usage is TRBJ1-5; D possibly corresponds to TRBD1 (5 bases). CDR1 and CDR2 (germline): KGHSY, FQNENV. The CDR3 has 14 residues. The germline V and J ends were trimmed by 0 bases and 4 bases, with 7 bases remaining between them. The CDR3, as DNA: TGTGCCAGCAGCCAATCACCAGGGAATCAGCCCCAGCATTTT. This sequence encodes CASSQSPGNQPQHF.

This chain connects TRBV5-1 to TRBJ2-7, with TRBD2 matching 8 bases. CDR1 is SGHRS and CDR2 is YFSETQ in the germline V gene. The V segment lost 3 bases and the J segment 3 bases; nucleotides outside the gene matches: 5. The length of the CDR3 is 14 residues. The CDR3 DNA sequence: TGCGCCAGCAGCTCGGGACTAGTGGGCTACGAGCAGTACTTC. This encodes CASSSGLVGYEQYF.

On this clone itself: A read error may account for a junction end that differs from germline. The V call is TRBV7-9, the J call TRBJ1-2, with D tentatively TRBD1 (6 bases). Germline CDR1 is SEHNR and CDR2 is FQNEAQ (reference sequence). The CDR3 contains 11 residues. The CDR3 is CSSSLQGGYTF. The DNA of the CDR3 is TGTTCCAGCAGCTTACAGGGTGGCTACACCTTC.

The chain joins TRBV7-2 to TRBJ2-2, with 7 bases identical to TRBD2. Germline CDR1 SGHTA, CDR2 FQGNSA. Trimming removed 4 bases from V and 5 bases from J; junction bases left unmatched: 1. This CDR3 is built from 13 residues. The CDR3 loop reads CASSWTRTGELFF. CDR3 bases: TGTGCCAGCAGCTGGACTAGAACCGGGGAGCTGTTTTTT.

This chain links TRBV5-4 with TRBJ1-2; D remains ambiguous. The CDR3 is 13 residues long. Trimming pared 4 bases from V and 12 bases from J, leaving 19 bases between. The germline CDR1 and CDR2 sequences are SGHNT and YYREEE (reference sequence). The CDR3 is CASSLDPFEVNTF. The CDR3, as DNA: TGTGCCAGCAGCCTGGATCCTTTCGAGGTTAACACCTTC.

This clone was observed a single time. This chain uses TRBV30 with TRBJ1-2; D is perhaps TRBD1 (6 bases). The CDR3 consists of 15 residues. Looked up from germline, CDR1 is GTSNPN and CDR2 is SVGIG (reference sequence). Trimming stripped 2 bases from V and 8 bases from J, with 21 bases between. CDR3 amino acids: CAWSQGPGSSRGYTF. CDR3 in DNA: TGTGCCTGGAGTCAGGGGCCGGGAAGTTCGAGGGGCTACACCTTC.

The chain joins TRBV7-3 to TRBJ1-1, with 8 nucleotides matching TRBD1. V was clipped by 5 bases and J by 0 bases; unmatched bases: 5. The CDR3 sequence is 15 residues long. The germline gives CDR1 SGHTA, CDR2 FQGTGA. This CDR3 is CASSPSTGVNTEAFF. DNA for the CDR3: TGTGCCAGCAGCCCTTCGACAGGGGTGAACACTGAAGCTTTCTTT. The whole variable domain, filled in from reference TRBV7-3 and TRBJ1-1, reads GAGVSQTPSNKVTEKGKYVELRCDPISGHTALYWYRQSLGQGPEFLIYFQGTGAADDSGLPNDRFFAVRPEGSVSTLKIQRTERGDSAVYLCASSPSTGVNTEAFFGQGTRLTVV.

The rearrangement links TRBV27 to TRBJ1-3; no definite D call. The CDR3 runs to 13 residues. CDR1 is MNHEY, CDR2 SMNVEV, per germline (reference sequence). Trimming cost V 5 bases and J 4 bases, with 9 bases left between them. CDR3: CASSTLPGNTIYF. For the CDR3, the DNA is TGTGCCAGCAGTACTCTTCCGGGAAACACCATATATTTT.

The CDR3 sequence is CASSRDSTNYGYTF. DNA for the CDR3: TGTGCCAGCAGTAGAGACAGTACTAACTATGGCTACACCTTC. The chain recombines TRBV28 with TRBJ1-2; perhaps TRBD1 as D (5 bases). Germline lookup yields CDR1 MDHEN and CDR2 SYDVKM. Between the trimmed V and J ends, which lost 5 bases and 0 bases, there was a span of 10 bases. The CDR3 sequence is 14 residues long.

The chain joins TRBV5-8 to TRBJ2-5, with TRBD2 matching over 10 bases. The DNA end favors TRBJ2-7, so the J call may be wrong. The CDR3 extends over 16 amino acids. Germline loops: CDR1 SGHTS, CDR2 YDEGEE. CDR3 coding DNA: TGTGCCAGCAGCTACGGGAGGCTAGCGGGAGAGGGCGAGCAGTACTTC. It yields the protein CASSYGRLAGEGEQYF.

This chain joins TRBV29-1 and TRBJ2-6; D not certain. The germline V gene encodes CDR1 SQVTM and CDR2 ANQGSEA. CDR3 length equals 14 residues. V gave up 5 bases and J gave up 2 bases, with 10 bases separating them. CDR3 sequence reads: CSVSTSAGANVLTF. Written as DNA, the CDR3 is TGCAGCGTTTCGACCAGCGCTGGGGCCAACGTCCTGACTTTC. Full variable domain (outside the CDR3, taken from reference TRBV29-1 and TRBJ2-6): SAVISQKPSRDICQRGTSLTIQCQVDSQVTMMFWYRQQPGQSLTLIATANQGSEATYESGFVIDKFPISRPNLTFSTLTVSNMSPEDSSIYLCSVSTSAGANVLTFGAGSRLTVL.

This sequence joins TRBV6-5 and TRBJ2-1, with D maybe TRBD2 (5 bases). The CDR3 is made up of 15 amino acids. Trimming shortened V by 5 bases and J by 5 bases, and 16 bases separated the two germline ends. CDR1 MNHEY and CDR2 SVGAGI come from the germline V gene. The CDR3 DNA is TGTGCCAGCAGTCCCCACTCCTCGAGGGACAATGAGCAGTTCTTC. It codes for CASSPHSSRDNEQFF.

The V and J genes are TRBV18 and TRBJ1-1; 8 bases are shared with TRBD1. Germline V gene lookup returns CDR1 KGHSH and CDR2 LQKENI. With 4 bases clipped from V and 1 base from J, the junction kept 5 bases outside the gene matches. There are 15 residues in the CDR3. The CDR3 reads CASSRSTGENTEAFF. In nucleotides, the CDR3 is TGTGCCAGCTCACGTTCGACAGGGGAGAACACTGAAGCTTTCTTT.

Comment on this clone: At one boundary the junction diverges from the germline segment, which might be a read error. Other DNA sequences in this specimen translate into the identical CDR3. The chain's CDR3 is CASSFAAPEGYQETQYF. In DNA form, the CDR3 reads TGCGCCAGCAGTTTCGCGGCTCCGGAGGGGTACCAAGAGACCCAGTACTTC. The chain joins TRBV28 to TRBJ2-5; TRBD2 is a possible D gene (6 bases). The CDR3 totals 17 residues. Germline CDR1 reads MDHEN; CDR2 reads SYDVKM.